This T cell receptor (beta chain) was identified during a study of identical twins. General study points: Analyses based on zero insertions could be partly confounded by invariant MAIT and iNKT cells. Alpha sequences that were out-of-frame and twin-shared showed an excess of low generation probability. Twins' surplus sharing was weaker for beta out-of-frame sequences.

This clonotype has only a few counts. Its antigen is not known. Each donor (without exception) was a healthy Caucasian. TCRdb re-called the 5' RACE reads through MiXCR, storing one row per CDR3 protein. Of roughly 250,000 distinct CDR3 sequences in the sample, 7.5% were seen once. The sample also formed part of further work on yellow fever vaccine responses in identical twins.

The clonotype was recovered from a woman younger than 30 in good health. The sample comprised CD8+ T cells sorted from blood.

CDR3 coding DNA: TGTGCCAGCAGTTACCCACCGGGACAGGGTGACGAGCAGTACTTC. Translation: CASSYPPGQGDEQYF. The chain recombines TRBV6-5 with TRBJ2-7; 9 bases fit TRBD1. The CDR3 runs 15 residues. Unmatched junction bases numbered 7, after V lost 2 bases and J lost 5 bases. CDR1 and CDR2 from the germline V gene are MNHEY and SVGAGI.